This T cell receptor (beta chain) was sequenced during a study of blood T cells in healthy people across ages. Study results and caveats: Estimated diversity that came from one million T cells was considered an underestimate. Samples with more naive T cells showed higher observed beta diversity. Both naive CD4+ cell counts and diversity were greater in long-lived donors than in aged donors.

In regard to this clonotype: Antigen specificity is unknown.

Germline CDR1 MNHNY, CDR2 SVGAGI (reference sequence). V lost 0 bases and J 2 bases, leaving 5 bases between the germline ends. This CDR3 comprises 14 residues. A second roughly 7 to 12 cycle PCR used barcoded and J-beta primers. Each CDR3 protein is one row after TCRdb ran MiXCR on the 5' RACE reads. The data hold 1,500,000 or so distinct CDR3 sequences, with approximately 43% observed a single time. The sequence came from a young woman in good health. J is TRBJ2-1 and V is TRBV6-6; weak D call: TRBD1 (5 bases). The sequenced sample was blood. The CDR3 loop is CASSYSTAYNEQFF. The CDR3 nucleotides read TGTGCCAGCAGTTACTCGACAGCCTACAATGAGCAGTTCTTC.